Following are 11 T cell receptor beta chains from one sample sequenced in a study of early T cells in non-severe SARS-CoV-2 infection. One entry per CDR3 protein results from TCRdb running MiXCR on the 5' RACE reads. The data hold tens of thousands of distinct CDR3 sequences, with more than 9% observed a single time. The sample consisted of whole blood, taken at baseline. The receptors shown here come from an adult who was a healthcare worker with PCR-confirmed SARS-CoV-2 infection or an uninfected control (not recorded which).

The sample holds a few counts of this clonotype. This sequence joins TRBV4-1 and TRBJ2-1, with 9 bases matching TRBD1. Germline CDR1 reads MGHRA; CDR2 reads YSYEKL. This CDR3 is 16 amino acids long. V shed 0 bases and J 4 bases; nucleotides not matched to a gene: 4. CDR3 in amino acids: CASSQEPDRGYNEQFF. CDR3 sequence (DNA): TGCGCCAGCAGCCAAGAACCCGACAGGGGGTACAATGAGCAGTTCTTC.

In this sample, this clonotype turned up a few times. J is TRBJ2-2 and V is TRBV11-2; the D gene is possibly TRBD2 (6 bases). The CDR3 totals 14 residues. Deletions cut 6 bases from V and 5 bases from J, with 13 bases between. From germline, CDR1 is SGHAT and CDR2 FQNNGV. The CDR3 region is CASRYSGETGELFF. The CDR3 nucleotides read TGTGCCAGCAGATATAGCGGAGAGACCGGGGAGCTGTTTTTT.

The rearrangement joins TRBV7-8 to TRBJ2-7; D unclear. CDR3 length: 15 amino acids. CDR1 SGHVS and CDR2 FQNEAQ come from the germline V gene. V dropped 2 bases and J dropped 1 base, with 12 bases sitting between them. The CDR3 region is CASSLSGRNSYEQYF. The DNA of the CDR3 is TGTGCCAGCAGCTTAAGTGGACGGAATTCCTACGAGCAGTACTTC.

V usage is TRBV7-9 and J usage is TRBJ2-1; unclear D gene. Trimming took off 8 bases at V and 0 bases at J, with 5 bases between the two ends. Germline-derived CDR1 and CDR2 are SEHNR and FQNEAQ (reference sequence). This CDR3 contains 12 residues. Here the CDR3 reads CASQLSYNEQFF. The CDR3 DNA sequence: TGTGCCAGCCAACTCTCCTACAATGAGCAGTTCTTC.

This clonotype was detected many times. The J gene is TRBJ2-5, the V gene TRBV6-1; D call uncertain. Germline assignment: CDR1 MNHNS and CDR2 SASEGT. The V end lost 7 bases, the J end lost 5 bases, and 20 bases lay between the germline ends. The CDR3 spans 15 residues. The chain's CDR3 is CASIPPWAHRETQYF. In DNA form, the CDR3 reads TGTGCCAGCATCCCCCCCTGGGCTCACCGGGAGACCCAGTACTTC.

V and J are TRBV7-6 and TRBJ2-3; 7 nucleotides agree with TRBD1. V lost 4 bases, J lost 1 base, and 5 bases stayed unmatched. CDR3 size: 15 residues. CDR1 and CDR2 (germline): SGHVS, FNYEAQ. The CDR3 DNA reads TGTGCCAGCAGCTCACTAGGACAGGGCACAGATACGCAGTATTTT. Protein sequence: CASSSLGQGTDTQYF.

The chain recombines TRBV7-3 with TRBJ2-3; D is perhaps TRBD2 (6 bases). Germline V gives CDR1 SGHTA, CDR2 FQGTGA. This CDR3 has 16 amino acids. Between the trimmed V and J ends, which lost 5 bases and 2 bases, there was a span of 17 bases. For the CDR3, the DNA is TGTGCCAGCAGCCCCCGGACTAATTCACTCACAGATACGCAGTATTTT. This encodes CASSPRTNSLTDTQYF.

V usage is TRBV7-2 and J usage is TRBJ2-1; no clear D gene. The CDR3 has 15 amino acids. Trimming took 2 bases from V and 0 from J, leaving 8 bases between them. Germline V gene sequence: CDR1 SGHTA, CDR2 FQGNSA. The CDR3 is CASSLSYGSYNEQFF. For the CDR3, the DNA is TGTGCCAGCAGCTTATCCTACGGCTCCTACAATGAGCAGTTCTTC.

Many counts were recorded for this clonotype. This chain joins TRBV7-7 and TRBJ2-2; D gene ambiguous. The germline CDR1 and CDR2 sequences are SSHAT and FNYEAQ (reference sequence). The ends were cut back, 2 bases at V and 6 bases at J, with 7 bases in the middle. This CDR3 contains 13 residues. The CDR3 DNA reads TGTGCCAGCAGCTTAACCGGGTCCGGGGAGCTGTTTTTT. Its translation: CASSLTGSGELFF.

This clonotype has at least ten counts. This chain uses TRBV12-3 or TRBV12-4 with TRBJ2-1; 11 bases agree with TRBD2. CDR3 size: 13 residues. The trim removed 5 bases at V and 8 bases at J, leaving 2 bases unmatched. The CDR3 nucleotides are TGTGCCAGCAGTCTACTAGCGGGGGATGAGCAGTTCTTC. Its translation is CASSLLAGDEQFF.

The rearrangement uses TRBV28 and TRBJ2-5, with 8 bases matching TRBD2. The germline gives CDR1 MDHEN, CDR2 SYDVKM. With V trimmed by 5 bases and J by 0 bases, 5 bases remained unmatched. The CDR3 extends over 15 amino acids. DNA of the CDR3: TGTGCCAGCAGTCAAAAGCGGGAGTACCAAGAGACCCAGTACTTC. This codes for CASSQKREYQETQYF.